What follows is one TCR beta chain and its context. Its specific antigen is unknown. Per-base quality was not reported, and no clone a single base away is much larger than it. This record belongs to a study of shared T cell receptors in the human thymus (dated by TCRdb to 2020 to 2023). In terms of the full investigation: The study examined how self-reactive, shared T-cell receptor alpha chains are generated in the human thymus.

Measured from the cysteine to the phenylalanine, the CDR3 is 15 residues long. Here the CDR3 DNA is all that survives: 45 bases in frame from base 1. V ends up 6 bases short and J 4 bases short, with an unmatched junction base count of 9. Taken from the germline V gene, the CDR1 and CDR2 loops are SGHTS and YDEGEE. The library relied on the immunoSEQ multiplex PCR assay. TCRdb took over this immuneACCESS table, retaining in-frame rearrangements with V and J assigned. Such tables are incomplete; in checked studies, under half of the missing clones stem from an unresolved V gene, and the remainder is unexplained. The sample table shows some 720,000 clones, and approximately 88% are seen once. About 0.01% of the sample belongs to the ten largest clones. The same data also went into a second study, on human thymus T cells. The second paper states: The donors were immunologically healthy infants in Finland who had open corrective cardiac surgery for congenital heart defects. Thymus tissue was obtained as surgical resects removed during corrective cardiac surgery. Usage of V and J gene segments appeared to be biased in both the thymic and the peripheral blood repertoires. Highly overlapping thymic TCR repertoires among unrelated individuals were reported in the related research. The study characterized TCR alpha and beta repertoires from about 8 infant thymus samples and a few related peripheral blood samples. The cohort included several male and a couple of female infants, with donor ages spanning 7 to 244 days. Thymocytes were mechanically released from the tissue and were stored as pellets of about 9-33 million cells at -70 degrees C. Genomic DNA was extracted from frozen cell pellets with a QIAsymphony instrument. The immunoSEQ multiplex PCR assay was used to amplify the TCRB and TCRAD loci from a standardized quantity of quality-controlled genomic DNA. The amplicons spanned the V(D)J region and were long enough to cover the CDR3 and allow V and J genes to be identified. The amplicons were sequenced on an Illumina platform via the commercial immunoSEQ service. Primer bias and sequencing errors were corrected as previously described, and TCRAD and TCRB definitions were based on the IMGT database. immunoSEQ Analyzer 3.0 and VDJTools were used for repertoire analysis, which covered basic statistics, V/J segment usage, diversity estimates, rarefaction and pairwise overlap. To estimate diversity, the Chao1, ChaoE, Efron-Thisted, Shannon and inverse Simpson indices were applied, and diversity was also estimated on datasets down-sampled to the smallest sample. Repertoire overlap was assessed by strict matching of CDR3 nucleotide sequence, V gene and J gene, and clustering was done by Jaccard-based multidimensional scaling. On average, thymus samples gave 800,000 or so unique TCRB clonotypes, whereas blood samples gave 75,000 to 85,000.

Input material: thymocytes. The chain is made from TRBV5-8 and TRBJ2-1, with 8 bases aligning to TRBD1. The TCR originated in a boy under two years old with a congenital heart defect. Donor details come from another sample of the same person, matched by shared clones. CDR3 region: CASKRDRKMYNEQFF. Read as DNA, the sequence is TGTGCCAGCAAAAGGGACAGGAAGATGTACAATGAGCAGTTCTTC.